The 25 T cell receptor beta chains given below trace back to one sample, sequenced in a study of CD8+CD57+ T cells in acquired aplastic anemia. The study profiled TCR beta VDJ and CDR3 using genomic DNA as template. TCRdb used MiXCR to reprocess the reads, holding one entry per CDR3 protein. The data contain over 100,000 distinct CDR3 sequences, around two fifths of them seen just once; the ten biggest clones take up 8.4%. Sequenced material: sorted CD4+, CD8+, or CD8+CD57+ T cells (not recorded which) from PBMCs. These receptors came from a human donor in good health, serving as a control.

The chain links TRBV29-1 to TRBJ1-2; 7 nucleotides line up with TRBD1. With 4 bases clipped from V and 4 bases from J, the junction kept 0 bases outside the gene matches. The CDR3 extends over 11 amino acids. Germline loops: CDR1 SQVTM, CDR2 ANQGSEA. The CDR3 coding sequence is TGCAGCGTTGCAGGGGGCTATGGCTACACCTTC. Translation gives CSVAGGYGYTF.

The rearrangement links TRBV6-4 to TRBJ1-1; no firm D call. Trimming took off 5 bases at V and 1 base at J, with 8 bases between the two ends. Germline CDR1 reads MRHNA; CDR2 reads SNTAGT. The CDR3 length is 13 residues. This chain's CDR3 is CASSWMGNTEAFF. In DNA form, the CDR3 reads TGTGCCAGCAGTTGGATGGGGAACACTGAAGCTTTCTTT.

This clonotype was counted ten times or more. V is TRBV6-6 and J is TRBJ2-6; 8 bases align to TRBD1. CDR1 and CDR2 (germline): MNHNY, SVGAGI (reference sequence). V was pared by 6 bases and J by 2 bases, with 6 bases of the junction left unmatched. CDR3 size: 16 residues. The CDR3 DNA reads as TGTGCCAGCAGCCAAGAACAGGGGGCTGGGGCCAACGTCCTGACTTTC. It translates to CASSQEQGAGANVLTF.

To note about this clonotype: Possible read error: a much larger clone is one base away. V gene TRBV11-1 combines with J gene TRBJ1-2; a possible D gene is TRBD1 (6 bases). The CDR3 is 16 residues long. V was cut by 1 base and J by 0 bases, with 12 bases left in between. Germline V gene data show CDR1 as SGHAT and CDR2 as FQDESV (reference sequence). CDR3 bases: TGTGCCAGCAGCTTAGTCGGGGGCTCCCCTAACTATGGCTACACCTTC. This sequence encodes CASSLVGGSPNYGYTF.

The chain is built from TRBV24-1 and TRBJ2-2; 8 nucleotides match TRBD2. The CDR3 has 14 residues. Per germline, CDR1 KGHDR and CDR2 SFDVKD. The V and J ends lost 9 bases and 4 bases, in that order; junction bases with no gene match: 6. CDR3 DNA sequence: TGTGCCACCGGGCGGGGGGCCTTCACCGGGGAGCTGTTTTTT. It yields the protein CATGRGAFTGELFF.

This clonotype came up once. This is likely a read error, given that the CDR3 carries no conserved phenylalanine or tryptophan at its end. The DNA is omitted, as the CDR3 cannot be located on it reliably, and the CDR3 follows TCRdb's listing. The chain combines TRBV29-1 with TRBJ2-1. In germline, CDR1 is SQVTM, CDR2 ANQGSEA. The CDR3 length equals 8 residues, ends included. The CDR3 sequence is CSVEEPAG.

This clonotype was observed a few times. The CDR3 protein is CASSPTTGLGPLEQYF. The CDR3 nucleotides are TGTGCCAGCTCCCCCACAACGGGACTGGGTCCCCTCGAGCAGTACTTC. V is TRBV27 and J is TRBJ2-7, with D maybe TRBD2 (6 bases). There are 16 residues in the CDR3. V lost 8 bases and J lost 6, with 26 bases in between. CDR1 is MNHEY, CDR2 SMNVEV, per germline (reference sequence).

As for this clonotype: At one boundary the junction diverges from the germline segment, which might be a read error. The rearrangement uses TRBV10-3 and TRBJ2-2, with a weak D call TRBD2 (6 bases). The CDR3 covers 17 residues. CDR1 ENHRY and CDR2 SYGVKD come from the germline V gene. The CDR3 reads CASSTSRLMGDSGGLFF. In nucleotides, the CDR3 is TGTGCCAGCAGCACATCCCGTTTGATGGGGGACTCCGGGGGGCTGTTTTTT.

Turning to this clonotype: The CDR3 does not end in the conserved phenylalanine or tryptophan, so this is likely a read error. The V call is TRBV27, the J call TRBJ1-6; possible D gene TRBD1, 6 bases. This CDR3 contains 16 residues. The germline gives CDR1 MNHEY, CDR2 SMNVEV (reference sequence). V was cut by 5 bases and J by 7 bases, with 18 bases left in between. The CDR3 DNA sequence: TGTGCCAGCAGTAGGGGCCCGGGGGGGCGCAATTCACCCCTCCACCTT. Translation: CASSRGPGGRNSPLHL.

This chain connects TRBV2 to TRBJ2-1, with D tentatively TRBD1 (6 bases). In germline, CDR1 is SNHLY, CDR2 FYNNEI. Trimming removed 1 base from V and 8 bases from J, with 15 bases in between. This CDR3 contains 15 residues. The CDR3 loop reads CASSEGGHGSYEQFF. Here the CDR3 DNA reads TGTGCCAGCAGTGAAGGGGGACATGGGTCATATGAGCAGTTCTTC.

This clonotype occurred many times. The V gene is TRBV5-5, the J gene TRBJ2-5; 12 bases map to TRBD2. This CDR3 region has 16 residues. V trimming: 4 bases; J trimming: 5 bases; junction bases outside the gene matches: 9. Germline V CDR1 and CDR2: SGHKS, YYEKEE (reference sequence). The CDR3 nucleotides are TGTGCCAGCAGCCAATCTAGCGGGGGGGCAGGGGAGACCCAGTACTTC. It codes for CASSQSSGGAGETQYF.

Many counts were recorded for this clonotype. The chain employs TRBV5-1 and TRBJ1-1; D remains unclear. Trimming stripped 4 bases from V and 4 bases from J, with 14 bases between. Germline-derived CDR1 and CDR2 are SGHRS and YFSETQ. The CDR3 has 14 amino acids. The CDR3 DNA follows: TGCGCCAGCAGCGAAGTCTCCTCGGCCACTGAAGCTTTCTTT. It specifies CASSEVSSATEAFF.

This chain joins TRBV10-3 and TRBJ1-2; TRBD1 aligns across 7 bases. The CDR3 runs 13 residues. Germline CDR1 ENHRY, CDR2 SYGVKD. V trimming: 5 bases; J trimming: 2 bases; junction bases outside the gene matches: 2. The CDR3, as DNA: TGTGCCATCAGTCCGGGACAGAACTATGGCTACACCTTC. Its translation is CAISPGQNYGYTF.

J is TRBJ2-1 and V is TRBV10-3, with D uncertain. V dropped 5 bases and J dropped 4 bases, with 6 bases sitting between them. The CDR3 has 12 amino acids. The germline gives CDR1 ENHRY, CDR2 SYGVKD. The CDR3 reads CAISHTYNEQFF. The CDR3 bases are TGTGCCATCAGTCACACTTACAATGAGCAGTTCTTC.

Worth noting for this clonotype: Given the absence of the conserved phenylalanine or tryptophan at the CDR3 end, a read error is likely. The V and J genes are TRBV19 and TRBJ1-5, with D tentatively TRBD1 (5 bases). This CDR3 comprises 15 residues. With 7 bases removed from V and 9 bases from J, the gap between germline ends came to 22 bases. Germline loops: CDR1 LNHDA, CDR2 SQIVND (reference sequence). In DNA form, the CDR3 reads TGTGCCAGTACCGATAGTGGAGGCAGGGTTCGGCCCCAGCATTAT. Encoded protein: CASTDSGGRVRPQHY.

This clonotype was recorded at least ten times. The V gene is TRBV10-3, the J gene TRBJ1-2; TRBD1 matches at 8 bases. The CDR3 sequence is 14 residues long. The J segment lost 5 bases and the V segment lost 5 bases, leaving 7 bases of the junction unmatched. From germline, CDR1 is ENHRY and CDR2 SYGVKD. CDR3 sequence: CAISSDRGGYGYTF. The DNA for the CDR3 is TGTGCCATCAGTTCTGACAGGGGCGGGTATGGCTACACCTTC.

This clonotype was recorded a few times. The J gene is TRBJ2-7, the V gene TRBV6-1; TRBD2 matches 8 bases. The CDR3 extends over 16 amino acids. CDR1 is MNHNS and CDR2 is SASEGT in the germline V gene. Germline trimming cut 4 bases from V and 0 bases from J; bases unmatched to any gene: 8. The CDR3 region is CASSAGGALSSYEQYF. CDR3 DNA sequence: TGTGCCAGCAGTGCCGGGGGGGCTCTTAGCTCCTACGAGCAGTACTTC.

The J gene is TRBJ2-7, the V gene TRBV10-2, with TRBD2 identical over 9 bases. This CDR3 spans 14 amino acids. Germline CDR1 reads WSHSY; CDR2 reads SAAADI. The junction had 4 bases not matched to a gene; V was cut back by 2 bases and J by 5 bases. This CDR3 is CASSEAGGLHEQYF. The CDR3 nucleotides read TGCGCCAGCAGTGAGGCGGGAGGGCTCCACGAGCAGTACTTC.

This clonotype was picked up many times. The chain links TRBV5-1 to TRBJ2-2, with 10 nucleotides matching TRBD1. This CDR3 contains 16 residues. After removal of 7 bases from V and 1 base from J, the junction contained 7 bases not matched to a gene. The germline V gene encodes CDR1 SGHRS and CDR2 YFSETQ. The chain's CDR3 is CASSHRTGGNTGELFF. CDR3 coding DNA: TGCGCCAGCTCTCACCGGACAGGGGGGAACACCGGGGAGCTGTTTTTT.

This clonotype was seen ten or more times. The chain links TRBV5-1 to TRBJ2-5; no reliable D call. This CDR3 contains 14 residues. CDR1 is SGHRS, CDR2 YFSETQ, per germline. V lost 0 bases to trimming and J lost 5 bases, with 11 bases between them. CDR3 coding DNA: TGCGCCAGCAGCTTGGTTAGGCACGATGAGACCCAGTACTTC. Amino acid sequence: CASSLVRHDETQYF.

The genes are TRBV20-1 and TRBJ2-7; TRBD1 matches at 10 bases. Per germline, CDR1 DFQATT and CDR2 SNEGSKA (reference sequence). This CDR3 has 14 amino acids. V lost 6 bases, J lost 1 base, and 6 bases stayed unmatched. The CDR3 here is CSAGDRGWSYEQYF. The CDR3, as DNA: TGCAGTGCAGGGGACAGGGGCTGGTCCTACGAGCAGTACTTC.

This clonotype occurred many times. V gene TRBV20-1 combines with J gene TRBJ1-1; TRBD1 aligns across 7 bases. Trimming at V came to 0 bases and at J to 1 base, leaving 5 bases not matched to a gene. The CDR3 is made up of 15 amino acids. Germline V gene data show CDR1 as DFQATT and CDR2 as SNEGSKA (reference sequence). The CDR3 loop reads CSAREGQTRNTEAFF. The CDR3 nucleotides read TGCAGTGCTAGAGAGGGACAGACTAGGAACACTGAAGCTTTCTTT.

The V and J genes are TRBV19 and TRBJ1-6, with D perhaps TRBD1 (6 bases). V was shortened by 4 bases and J by 6 bases, with 10 bases between the two germline ends. The V gene's germline CDR1 is LNHDA and CDR2 SQIVND (reference sequence). The CDR3 extends over 14 amino acids. The CDR3, as DNA: TGTGCCAGTAGTAGGGTCAGGGGTAATTCACCCCTCCACTTT. Protein product: CASSRVRGNSPLHF.

V and J are TRBV11-2 and TRBJ1-2, with 12 bases identical to TRBD1. The length of the CDR3 is 14 residues. The germline gives CDR1 SGHAT, CDR2 FQNNGV. V gave up 4 bases and J gave up 8 bases; unmatched junction bases: 5. The CDR3 DNA reads TGTGCCAGCAGCTCGGGACAGGGGGCGCGAGGCTACACCTTC. This codes for CASSSGQGARGYTF.

On this clonotype itself: This sequence may be a read error, since a much larger clone differs from it by one base. The CDR3 bases are TGTGCCAGCAGTTACACAGCGGGAGGGAGTAACACCAGGGAGCTGTTTTTT. This sequence encodes CASSYTAGGSNTRELFF. This chain connects TRBV6-5 to TRBJ2-2, with TRBD2 identical over 10 bases. CDR1 and CDR2 (germline): MNHEY, SVGAGI. CDR3 length equals 17 residues.